The 13 T cell receptor beta chains presented below share a single source sample, sequenced in a study of CD8+ T cells in alopecia areata (dated by TCRdb to the late 2010s). The library was made by the immunoSEQ multiplex PCR assay. For TCR sequencing, RNA was extracted from every sample and reverse transcribed into cDNA to serve as template. TCRdb took this table from immuneACCESS and kept in-frame rearrangements with V and J called. Such tables lack part of the clones; where checked against another copy, unresolved V genes explain under half of the gap, and the rest is unexplained. Present in this sample are some 170,000 clones, roughly 63% of which were seen just once. The ten largest clones take up 16% of the sample. Per the publication, the treatment or condition label means: oral pan-JAK inhibitor, 5-10 mg twice daily. Specimen: CD4+ T cells sorted from blood, collected at approximately week 56, from a patient treated with tofacitinib. All receptors derive from a human donor with alopecia areata.

The chain uses TRBV2 and TRBJ1-5, with a tentative D call TRBD1 (5 bases). CDR1 and CDR2 (germline): SNHLY, FYNNEI. This CDR3 contains 14 residues. V was clipped by 7 bases and J by 7 bases, with 17 bases between them. The CDR3 bases are TGTGCCAGCACCCCGGGGGGGGGTAGCCAGCCCCAGCATTTT. Residues: CASTPGGGSQPQHF.

This sequence joins TRBV5-1 and TRBJ1-4; D gene ambiguous. The germline V gene encodes CDR1 SGHRS and CDR2 YFSETQ. The length of the CDR3 is 14 residues. Trimming took off 0 bases at V and 7 bases at J, with 10 bases between the two ends. The chain's CDR3 is CASSLAGYGEKLFF. The CDR3 DNA sequence: TGCGCCAGCAGCTTGGCGGGTTATGGTGAAAAACTGTTTTTT.

This clone was picked up a small number of times. The rearrangement joins TRBV10-2 to TRBJ2-2, with D uncertain. From germline, CDR1 is WSHSY and CDR2 SAAADI. The CDR3 extends over 13 amino acids. The V end lost 2 bases, the J end lost 6 bases, and 7 bases lay between the germline ends. The CDR3 spells CASSERAAGELFF. CDR3 coding DNA: TGCGCCAGCAGTGAGCGTGCGGCCGGGGAGCTGTTTTTT.

The chain employs TRBV5-1 and TRBJ2-7; D is possibly TRBD2 (6 bases). The CDR3 sequence is 13 residues long. The V gene's germline CDR1 is SGHRS and CDR2 YFSETQ. V lost 0 bases, J lost 5 bases, and 9 bases lay in between. Written as DNA, the CDR3 is TGCGCCAGCAGCTTGGGTTCGGGGGACGAGCAGTACTTC. The encoded protein is CASSLGSGDEQYF.

The gene calls are TRBV30 and TRBJ1-2; 7 nucleotides agree with TRBD1. The CDR3 is 14 amino acids. Trimming took 3 bases from V and 3 from J; bases not matched to a gene: 7. Germline-derived CDR1 and CDR2 are GTSNPN and SVGIG (reference sequence). The CDR3 DNA follows: TGTGCCTGGAGACCGACAGGGACCGACTATGGCTACACCTTC. The encoded protein is CAWRPTGTDYGYTF.

V usage is TRBV5-1 and J usage is TRBJ1-2; 7 bases map to TRBD1. The CDR3 loop spans 16 amino acids. Germline V gives CDR1 SGHRS, CDR2 YFSETQ. J gave up 0 bases and V 2 bases, and 7 bases lay outside the gene matches. The CDR3 sequence: CASSFRTGSANYGYTF. The CDR3 nucleotides read TGCGCCAGCAGCTTCCGGACAGGATCAGCTAACTATGGCTACACCTTC.

This chain links TRBV30 with TRBJ2-6, with D hard to call. Per germline, CDR1 GTSNPN and CDR2 SVGIG (reference sequence). This CDR3 comprises 15 residues. V was clipped by 3 bases and J by 0 bases, with 9 bases between them. CDR3 DNA sequence: TGTGCCTGGAGCCGGAAGCTCTCTGGGGCCAACGTCCTGACTTTC. This encodes CAWSRKLSGANVLTF. Complete variable domain (other parts from reference TRBV30 and TRBJ2-6): SQTIHQWPATLVQPVGSPLSLECTVEGTSNPNLYWYRQAAGRGLQLLFYSVGIGQISSEVPQNLSASRPQDRQFILSSKKLLLSDSGFYLCAWSRKLSGANVLTFGAGSRLTVL.

The chain has TRBV15 and TRBJ2-2; D assignment may be TRBD1 or TRBD2 (5 bases each). V was shortened by 5 bases and J by 3 bases, with 13 bases between the two germline ends. Germline CDR1 reads LNHNV; CDR2 reads YYDKDF (reference sequence). The CDR3 length is 15 residues. CDR3 sequence reads: CATSGGGLDTGELFF. In DNA form, the CDR3 reads TGTGCCACCAGCGGTGGGGGTCTTGACACCGGGGAGCTGTTTTTT.

The chain recombines TRBV27 with TRBJ2-4; TRBD1 or TRBD2 may be the D gene (6 bases each). Trimming removed 5 bases at V and 6 bases at J, with 17 bases between. The CDR3 totals 15 residues. The germline V gene has CDR1 MNHEY and CDR2 SMNVEV (reference sequence). Here the CDR3 reads CASSIRLRGPNIQYF. For the CDR3, the DNA is TGTGCCAGCAGTATCAGGCTTCGGGGGCCAAACATTCAGTACTTC.

The chain uses TRBV19 and TRBJ1-5; the D is unclear. CDR1 is LNHDA, CDR2 SQIVND, per germline (reference sequence). CDR3 length: 14 residues. The V end was cut by 6 bases, the J end by 0 bases, with 9 bases between. The CDR3 nucleotides are TGTGCCAGTAGCAGAGTAAGTAGCAATCAGCCCCAGCATTTT. This translates into CASSRVSSNQPQHF. Full variable domain (rest looked up from reference TRBV19 and TRBJ1-5): DGGITQSPKYLFRKEGQNVTLSCEQNLNHDAMYWYRQDPGQGLRLIYYSQIVNDFQKGDIAEGYSVSREKKESFPLTVTSAQKNPTAFYLCASSRVSSNQPQHFGDGTRLSIL.

A note on this clone: Since the CDR3 does not end with the conserved phenylalanine or tryptophan, this likely comes from a read error. The DNA is left out, because the CDR3 cannot be placed on it with certainty; the CDR3 is given as TCRdb lists it. The J gene is TRBJ2-6, the V gene TRBV6-5. Germline V lookup: CDR1 MNHEY, CDR2 SVGAGI. From its first to its last residue, the CDR3 has 13 amino acids. CDR3: CASSEVQWGKRTG.

The chain recombines TRBV29-1 with TRBJ2-2; possibly TRBD2 for D (6 bases). The CDR3 is 13 amino acids. Germline lookup yields CDR1 SQVTM and CDR2 ANQGSEA. V was pared by 4 bases and J by 6 bases, with 12 bases between. The CDR3 region has the DNA TGCAGCGTTGGGGAGGCGGGTCCCGGGGAGCTGTTTTTT. It is translated as CSVGEAGPGELFF.

The chain links TRBV6-5 to TRBJ2-5; no clear D. The germline gives CDR1 MNHEY, CDR2 SVGAGI. The CDR3 is 11 amino acids. Between the trimmed V and J ends, which lost 8 bases and 5 bases, there was a span of 9 bases. This CDR3 reads CASGTWETQYF. For the CDR3, the DNA is TGTGCCAGCGGAACGTGGGAGACCCAGTACTTC.